This entry is about one TCR beta chain. Clones were sequenced by immunoSEQ multiplex PCR, and TCRdb holds only the in-frame ones, with some missing. The sample includes more than 200,000 clones, approximately 80% seen only once; the top ten take 4.9%. The data are from a study of blood T cell repertoires in COVID-19. Study overall: Researchers got acute and convalescent COVID-19 samples from the United States, Italy and Spain. PBMCs, B-cell-depleted T cells, or T cells provided the cDNA or gDNA that made up the material.

The germline V gene encodes CDR1 LGHNA and CDR2 YNFKEQ. V was trimmed by 0 bases and J by 8 bases, leaving 16 bases between them. CDR3 length equals 15 residues. The clonotype originates from a woman older than 75 with active or convalescent COVID-19. This chain joins TRBV4-2 and TRBJ1-1, with D possibly matching TRBD1 (5 bases). The sample taken for sequencing was peripheral blood. The CDR3 sequence is CASSQDGLASGEAFF. CDR3 nucleotide sequence: TGTGCCAGCAGCCAAGATGGGTTGGCGTCAGGGGAAGCTTTCTTT.